This is a list of T cell receptor beta chains from one sample in a study of blood T cells in healthy people across ages. TCRdb independently ran MiXCR on the 5' RACE reads; one entry per CDR3 protein. The data hold 780,000 or so distinct CDR3 sequences, with around a quarter observed a single time. The data also belong to a second study, concerning T cells of mothers and their children.

The sequenced sample consisted of blood. The source is a boy aged 5 to 17 in good health. Each CDR3 is given with its conserved first and last residue. A D gene is named only where the DNA matches it firmly. Expanded clones get a size class; other rows say once, few or many, or leave the size out.

size	J	D	V	CDR3	DNA
-	TRBJ2-1	TRBD1	TRBV27	CASSSSSTGLASEQFF	TGTGCCAGCAGCTCTTCGTCGACAGGGTTGGCGAGTGAGCAGTTCTTC
-	TRBJ1-4	-	TRBV4-3	CASSQKERTPIAGEKLFF	TGCGCCAGCAGCCAAAAGGAGAGGACGCCTATAGCGGGTGAAAAACTGTTTTTT
-	TRBJ2-5	TRBD2	TRBV5-1	CASSLEGLAGGRQETQYF	TGCGCCAGCAGCTTGGAGGGACTAGCGGGGGGGCGCCAAGAGACCCAGTACTTC
-	TRBJ2-1	-	TRBV20-1	CSARDSLGVVAPYNEQFF	TGCAGTGCTAGAGATTCCCTCGGTGTGGTAGCACCGTACAATGAGCAGTTCTTC
-	TRBJ1-2	-	TRBV4-1	CASSAPYGYTF	TGCGCCAGCAGCGCTCCCTATGGCTACACCTTC
-	TRBJ2-5	TRBD1	TRBV2	CASRPTGGSQYF	TGTGCCAGCAGACCTACAGGGGGATCCCAGTACTTC
-	TRBJ2-2	-	TRBV29-1	CSVTVRAGTVYTGELFF	TGCAGCGTTACTGTGAGGGCTGGGACTGTGTACACCGGGGAGCTGTTTTTT
few	TRBJ1-5	-	TRBV3-1	CASSPGLIYQPQHF	TGTGCCAGCAGCCCGGGACTGATTTATCAGCCCCAGCATTTT
few	TRBJ2-5	-	TRBV29-1	CSVASGSGETQYF	TGCAGCGTCGCCTCGGGCTCTGGGGAGACCCAGTACTTC
-	TRBJ1-2	-	TRBV2	CASSESGGGGYTF	TGTGCCAGCAGTGAAAGTGGGGGAGGCGGCTACACCTTC
-	TRBJ2-5	TRBD1	TRBV28	CASRRDREVFPETQYF	TGTGCCAGCCGCCGGGACAGGGAAGTTTTCCCCGAGACCCAGTACTTC
few	TRBJ2-5	-	TRBV27	CASSWARGDRQETQYF	TGTGCCAGCAGTTGGGCCCGAGGTGATCGACAAGAGACCCAGTACTTC
few	TRBJ2-1	TRBD1	TRBV28	CASSPGTGGSSEQFF	TGTGCCAGCAGTCCCGGGACAGGGGGTTCTTCTGAGCAGTTCTTC
few	TRBJ1-1	TRBD1	TRBV12-3/TRBV12-4	CASSSTGITEAFF	TGTGCCAGCAGTTCGACAGGGATCACTGAAGCTTTCTTT